Listed below are T cell receptor beta chains from one sample, sequenced in a study of T-cell reconstitution after alpha-beta-depleted transplantation in children. MiXCR, run by TCRdb on the PCR reads, gives a single entry per CDR3 protein. This sample carries 200,000 to 300,000 distinct CDR3 sequences, around 12% of them seen once, and the ten largest clones take around 2.8%. Here the sequenced sample was PBMCs from the stem cell graft donor, taken from the stem cell graft. The receptors come from a human donor who donated a stem cell graft to a child with acute lymphoblastic leukemia. The CDR3 runs from the conserved cysteine through the conserved F or W. The D gene is left open where the match is weak. Size is omitted from some rows. Given values are once, few, many or a class for expanded clones.

V gene	clone size	D gene	J gene	CDR3 protein	CDR3 DNA
TRBV7-9	.	.	TRBJ2-7	CASSPPRQQGPYEQYF	TGTGCCAGCAGCCCCCCCCGCCAACAGGGCCCCTACGAGCAGTACTTC
TRBV7-2	many	.	TRBJ1-1	CASSSRTLNTEAFF	TGTGCCAGCAGCTCCCGGACGCTGAACACTGAAGCTTTCTTT
TRBV12-3/TRBV12-4	many	.	TRBJ1-6	CASSQSDSVPIWAPLHF	TGTGCCAGCAGTCAATCGGACAGTGTCCCTATATGGGCACCCCTCCACTTT
TRBV7-2	many	.	TRBJ1-4	CASSLRRSATNEKLFF	TGTGCCAGCAGCTTAAGGCGGTCTGCAACTAATGAAAAACTGTTTTTT
TRBV12-3/TRBV12-4	many	.	TRBJ1-1	CASSPQGQWNTEAFF	TGTGCCAGCAGTCCCCAGGGGCAATGGAACACTGAAGCTTTCTTT
TRBV14	.	.	TRBJ1-1	CASSQDGAGPLTEAFF	TGTGCCAGCAGCCAAGATGGAGCAGGGCCGCTCACTGAAGCTTTCTTT
TRBV4-1	few	.	TRBJ1-3	CASSQDFGGNTIYF	TGCGCCAGCAGCCAAGATTTCGGAGGAAACACCATATATTTT
TRBV20-1	many	.	TRBJ2-7	CSASRVTYEQYF	TGCAGTGCTAGCAGGGTCACCTACGAGCAGTACTTC
TRBV21-1	many	.	TRBJ2-2	CASSKSTDPGELFF	TGTGCCAGCAGCAAATCGACAGACCCCGGGGAGCTGTTTTTT
TRBV7-2	many	.	TRBJ2-2	CASSGRRESTGELFF	TGTGCCAGCAGCGGGAGAAGGGAATCCACCGGGGAGCTGTTTTTT
TRBV11-1	many	TRBD1	TRBJ2-2	CASSPGQANTGELFF	TGTGCCAGCAGCCCGGGACAGGCGAACACCGGGGAGCTGTTTTTT
TRBV20-1	many	.	TRBJ1-5	CSARDPSGNSNQPQHF	TGCAGTGCTAGAGATCCCTCGGGGAATAGCAATCAGCCCCAGCATTTT
TRBV14	many	TRBD2	TRBJ2-5	CASSPQGRKLAGDETQYF	TGTGCCAGCAGCCCCCAGGGGCGTAAACTAGCGGGAGATGAGACCCAGTACTTC
TRBV29-1	many	TRBD2	TRBJ2-5	CSVERTRAGETQYF	TGCAGCGTTGAAAGGACTAGAGCGGGGGAGACCCAGTACTTC
TRBV6-5	many	TRBD1	TRBJ1-2	CASSYTNMPMGQTYGYTF	TGTGCCAGCAGTTACACAAACATGCCGATGGGACAGACCTATGGCTACACCTTC
TRBV6-5	many	TRBD1	TRBJ1-1	CATRPGGTVNTEAFF	TGTGCCACTCGCCCAGGTGGGACAGTGAACACTGAAGCTTTCTTT
TRBV29-1	many	TRBD1	TRBJ2-1	CSFSLWTGSYNEQFF	TGCAGCTTCAGCCTCTGGACAGGGTCCTACAATGAGCAGTTCTTC
TRBV27	many	TRBD1	TRBJ1-2	CASSLSIKTGGLYGYTF	TGTGCCAGCAGTTTATCGATTAAGACAGGGGGGCTCTATGGCTACACCTTC
TRBV7-2	many	TRBD2	TRBJ2-5	CASSSGRAGETQYF	TGTGCCAGCAGCTCCGGGAGGGCCGGTGAGACCCAGTACTTC
TRBV4-2	few	TRBD2	TRBJ2-7	CASSQDRRGTSGSSAYEQYF	TGTGCCAGCAGCCAAGATCGTAGGGGGACTAGCGGGAGCAGCGCCTACGAGCAGTACTTC
TRBV7-9	.	.	TRBJ2-1	CASSSRTVSYNEQFF	TGTGCCAGCAGCTCGCGGACGGTCTCCTACAATGAGCAGTTCTTC
TRBV4-2	many	.	TRBJ2-7	CASSDDRASYEQYF	TGTGCCAGCAGCGATGATCGAGCCTCCTACGAGCAGTACTTC
TRBV12-3/TRBV12-4	many	.	TRBJ1-1	CASVSGTSNTEAFF	TGTGCCAGCGTCTCCGGGACATCCAACACTGAAGCTTTCTTT
TRBV5-6	many	.	TRBJ1-2	CASRTANYGYTF	TGTGCCAGCAGGACAGCTAACTATGGCTACACCTTC